The 8 T cell receptor beta chains reported below all come from one sample, sequenced in a study of T cell clones after liver transplantation. Here immunoSEQ multiplex PCR was the method, and the copy in TCRdb shows in-frame clones only, minus some. The profile shows just over 60,000 clones, roughly two thirds of them singletons. The material was CD4+ T cells from blood, obtained before liver transplant. The receptors were gathered from a human donor who received a liver transplant.

The V call is TRBV7-8, the J call TRBJ1-2; D is undetermined. The germline gives CDR1 SGHVS, CDR2 FQNEAQ. Between the trimmed V and J ends, which lost 0 bases and 1 base, there was a span of 9 bases. The CDR3 length is 15 residues. CDR3 residues: CASSLAGLDNYGYTF. Here the CDR3 DNA reads TGTGCCAGCAGCTTAGCCGGACTCGATAACTATGGCTACACCTTC.

This chain uses TRBV5-1 with TRBJ1-6; D gene ambiguous. Trimming took 0 bases from V and 7 from J, leaving 5 bases between them. CDR3 length: 13 residues. Per germline, CDR1 SGHRS and CDR2 YFSETQ. The CDR3 loop reads CASSLGRNSPLHF. In DNA, the CDR3 is TGCGCCAGCAGCTTGGGTCGGAATTCACCCCTCCACTTT.

The chain links TRBV15 to TRBJ2-2; perhaps TRBD1 as D (5 bases). Germline-derived CDR1 and CDR2 are LNHNV and YYDKDF (reference sequence). Trimming left V 0 bases short and J 4 bases short, with 9 bases between. This CDR3 spans 15 amino acids. DNA for the CDR3: TGTGCCACCAGCAGAGATACAGGAATCACCGGGGAGCTGTTTTTT. Translation: CATSRDTGITGELFF.

The chain is built from TRBV7-2 and TRBJ2-5, with D maybe TRBD2 (5 bases). V was cut by 5 bases and J by 0 bases, with 10 bases left in between. CDR1 and CDR2 (germline): SGHTA, FQGNSA. The CDR3 has 14 amino acids. The CDR3, as DNA: TGTGCCAGCAGCGCCGACGGGAACCAAGAGACCCAGTACTTC. Residues: CASSADGNQETQYF.

At least ten counts were recorded for this clone. The genes are TRBV9 and TRBJ2-3; 11 bases fit TRBD2. The CDR3 spans 18 residues. The junction had 13 bases not matched to a gene; V was cut back by 5 bases and J by 2 bases. CDR1 and CDR2 (germline): SGDLS, YYNGEE. In DNA, the CDR3 is TGTGCCAGCAGTAAGGGGGAGGCTAGCGGGGGGCCCACAGATACGCAGTATTTT. Translating it yields CASSKGEASGGPTDTQYF.

The V gene is TRBV7-2, the J gene TRBJ2-7; 10 bases line up with TRBD2. The CDR3 is 15 amino acids. Germline CDR1 and CDR2: SGHTA and FQGNSA. The V and J ends lost 5 bases and 4 bases, in that order; junction bases with no gene match: 8. This CDR3 reads CASSLVLAGAYEQYF. The CDR3 DNA is TGTGCCAGCAGCCTAGTCCTAGCGGGGGCTTACGAGCAGTACTTC.

The V and J genes are TRBV30 and TRBJ2-5; 8 bases align to TRBD2. Germline CDR1 and CDR2: GTSNPN and SVGIG (reference sequence). CDR3 length: 13 amino acids. The junction had 4 bases not matched to a gene; V was cut back by 2 bases and J by 5 bases. As DNA, the CDR3 is TGTGCCTGGAGTAATACGGGAGGGGAGACCCAGTACTTC. Its translation: CAWSNTGGETQYF.

The V and J genes are TRBV7-9 and TRBJ2-7; 10 bases map to TRBD1. The CDR3 is made up of 17 amino acids. CDR1 is SEHNR, CDR2 FQNEAQ, per germline (reference sequence). After removal of 0 bases from V and 0 bases from J, the junction contained 5 bases not matched to a gene. CDR3 region: CASSLAPGDRGSYEQYF. CDR3 bases: TGTGCCAGCAGCTTAGCTCCTGGGGACAGGGGCTCCTACGAGCAGTACTTC.